The next 25 T cell receptor beta chains were all read from a single sample in a study of CD8 T cells in ankylosing spondylitis. TCRdb re-analysed the 5' RACE reads in MiXCR, keeping a single row per CDR3 protein. The top ten hold around 13% of the sample, which has about 360,000 distinct CDR3 sequences, 20% seen once. The sample consisted of blood, either unsorted or a sorted T cell fraction (not recorded which). The receptor source for this set is a male donor with ankylosing spondylitis or in good health (not recorded which).

Only a few counts were recorded for this clonotype. This sequence joins TRBV12-3 or TRBV12-4 and TRBJ2-1; 12 bases match TRBD2. V lost 6 bases, J lost 8 bases, and 5 bases stayed unmatched. This CDR3 has 14 amino acids. For the CDR3, the DNA is TGTGCCAGCAGGCTGACTAGCGGGGGTGATGAGCAGTTCTTC. Translation: CASRLTSGGDEQFF.

The chain employs TRBV7-9 and TRBJ2-5; D not certain. Trimming removed 7 bases from V and 5 bases from J, with 11 bases in between. CDR3 length: 12 amino acids. Germline V lookup: CDR1 SEHNR, CDR2 FQNEAQ (reference sequence). DNA of the CDR3: TGTGCCAGCAACCGACTCCAGGAGACCCAGTACTTC. Protein product: CASNRLQETQYF. The whole variable domain, remainder taken from reference TRBV7-9 and TRBJ2-5, is DTGVSQNPRHKITKRGQNVTFRCDPISEHNRLYWYRQTLGQGPEFLTYFQNEAQLEKSRLLSDRFSAERPKGSFSTLEIQRTEQGDSAMYLCASNRLQETQYFGPGTRLLVL.

There are a few counts of this clonotype. The chain employs TRBV6-5 and TRBJ2-7; no reliable D call. The CDR3 contains 12 residues. V dropped 4 bases and J dropped 10 bases, with 14 bases sitting between them. Germline values: CDR1 MNHEY, CDR2 SVGAGI. CDR3 in amino acids: CASSSGPMDQYF. The CDR3 nucleotides read TGTGCCAGCAGTTCCGGGCCCATGGATCAGTACTTC.

Here the CDR3 reads CSAGGAWVDTGELFF. The DNA for the CDR3 is TGCAGTGCGGGGGGGGCATGGGTGGACACCGGGGAGCTGTTTTTT. This chain connects TRBV20-1 to TRBJ2-2; D might be TRBD2 (7 bases). Trimming stripped 6 bases from V and 3 bases from J, with 17 bases between. The CDR3 sequence is 15 residues long. Germline CDR1 reads DFQATT; CDR2 reads SNEGSKA (reference sequence).

The V gene is TRBV10-1, the J gene TRBJ2-5; the D gene could be TRBD1 or TRBD2 (5 bases each). Looked up from germline, CDR1 is WNHNN and CDR2 is SYGVQD (reference sequence). CDR3 length equals 14 residues. Trimming removed 7 bases from V and 4 bases from J, with 16 bases in between. The CDR3 DNA follows: TGCGCCAGCATTCCCCTGTTGAGGGGAGAGACCCAGTACTTC. It codes for CASIPLLRGETQYF.

This clonotype was observed a handful of times. The chain joins TRBV3-1 to TRBJ2-1; no definite D call. CDR1 is LGHDT, CDR2 YNNKEL, per germline (reference sequence). Between the trimmed V and J ends, which lost 1 base and 6 bases, there was a span of 13 bases. The CDR3 is made up of 15 amino acids. This CDR3 reads CASSQGPAGANEQFF. In DNA form, the CDR3 reads TGTGCCAGCAGCCAAGGCCCGGCAGGCGCCAATGAGCAGTTCTTC.

V usage is TRBV28 and J usage is TRBJ2-7; 8 bases match TRBD1. The CDR3 has 14 amino acids. With 7 bases clipped from V and 6 bases from J, the junction kept 11 bases outside the gene matches. Germline lookup yields CDR1 MDHEN and CDR2 SYDVKM. CDR3 sequence: CASISTGTGGEQYF. DNA for the CDR3: TGTGCCAGCATCTCGACCGGGACAGGCGGCGAGCAGTACTTC. The whole variable domain, remainder taken from reference TRBV28 and TRBJ2-7, is DVKVTQSSRYLVKRTGEKVFLECVQDMDHENMFWYRQDPGLGLRLIYFSYDVKMKEKGDIPEGYSVSREKKERFSLILESASTNQTSMYLCASISTGTGGEQYFGPGTRLTVT.

This clonotype was seen only a few times. The chain uses TRBV6-5 and TRBJ2-1, with no clear D. Germline V gene sequence: CDR1 MNHEY, CDR2 SVGAGI. Trimming removed 7 bases at V and 7 bases at J, with 11 bases between. The CDR3 is made up of 12 amino acids. The CDR3 nucleotides read TGTGCCAGCAACGGTTGGGGTAATGAGCAGTTCTTC. Translating gives CASNGWGNEQFF.

In this sample, this clonotype turned up a few times. The chain employs TRBV27 and TRBJ1-1; D ambiguous. There are 13 residues in the CDR3. The V gene lost 3 bases and the J gene lost 6 bases, with 11 bases spanning the gap. CDR1 and CDR2 from the germline V gene are MNHEY and SMNVEV (reference sequence). CDR3 DNA sequence: TGTGCCAGCAGTTTTCGATTGGGTGCTGAAGCTTTCTTT. Its protein is CASSFRLGAEAFF.

This clonotype was detected only a few times. The genes are TRBV28 and TRBJ2-5, with 9 bases identical to TRBD2. The V gene end was trimmed by 3 bases and the J gene end by 3 bases; junction bases not matched to a gene: 5. CDR1 and CDR2 (germline): MDHEN, SYDVKM. The CDR3 loop spans 15 amino acids. The CDR3 sequence: CASSLPRLAEETQYF. Written as DNA, the CDR3 is TGTGCCAGCAGTTTGCCCAGACTAGCGGAAGAGACCCAGTACTTC.

This rearrangement joins TRBV10-3 to TRBJ1-2, with 10 nucleotides matching TRBD1. The CDR3 spans 13 residues. J was trimmed by 5 bases and V by 11 bases; bases with no gene match: 8. Germline assignment: CDR1 ENHRY and CDR2 SYGVKD. CDR3 region: CAARQGAGYGYTF. The CDR3 nucleotides are TGTGCCGCTAGACAGGGGGCCGGGTATGGCTACACCTTC.

The chain has TRBV20-1 and TRBJ2-7; TRBD2 matches 11 bases. The CDR3 has 14 amino acids. Germline CDR1 DFQATT, CDR2 SNEGSKA (reference sequence). Losses at the gene ends were 4 bases for V and 7 bases for J; bases not matched to a gene: 9. The CDR3 region is CSAKVAGGLVEQYF. The CDR3 nucleotides are TGCAGTGCTAAAGTAGCGGGGGGGCTGGTAGAGCAGTACTTC.

This clonotype was seen more than once but under ten times. The chain carries TRBV20-1 and TRBJ1-5, with 7 bases that match TRBD1. Unmatched junction bases numbered 5, after V lost 6 bases and J lost 0 bases. The CDR3 length is 14 residues. The germline V gene encodes CDR1 DFQATT and CDR2 SNEGSKA (reference sequence). CDR3 sequence (DNA): TGCAGTGCCTCTGGGACAGATAGCAATCAGCCCCAGCATTTT. Residues: CSASGTDSNQPQHF.

The chain is built from TRBV11-3 and TRBJ2-5; the D gene is possibly TRBD2 (6 bases). CDR1 SGHNT and CDR2 YENEEA come from the germline V gene. V lost 5 bases and J lost 7, with 14 bases in between. CDR3 length: 13 amino acids. DNA of the CDR3: TGTGCCAGCAGCCCGGGACTTGGAGGGACCCAGTACTTC. It codes for CASSPGLGGTQYF.

The chain recombines TRBV7-8 with TRBJ2-2; 9 bases are a match to TRBD1. The CDR3 contains 18 residues. CDR1 and CDR2 from the germline V gene are SGHVS and FQNEAQ. V was clipped by 1 base and J by 6 bases; unmatched bases: 12. CDR3 loop: CASSLGSLGTGYSGELFF. The CDR3, as DNA: TGTGCCAGCAGCTTAGGGTCGTTGGGGACAGGGTATTCCGGGGAGCTGTTTTTT.

This clonotype came up a few times. The chain is built from TRBV29-1 and TRBJ2-7; 8 nucleotides align to TRBD1. The germline gives CDR1 SQVTM, CDR2 ANQGSEA. V shed 7 bases and J 4 bases; nucleotides not matched to a gene: 9. The CDR3 has 13 residues. This chain's CDR3 is CSASGQVEYEQYF. The CDR3 DNA sequence: TGCAGCGCATCGGGACAGGTGGAATACGAGCAGTACTTC.

The chain uses TRBV14 and TRBJ2-3; possible D gene TRBD1, 5 bases. The CDR3 extends over 16 amino acids. Trimming removed 2 bases at V and 2 bases at J, with 14 bases between. Germline-derived CDR1 and CDR2 are SGHDN and FVKESK. CDR3 loop: CASSQIVWTTTDTQYF. The DNA of the CDR3 is TGTGCCAGCAGCCAAATTGTCTGGACAACCACAGATACGCAGTATTTT. The full variable domain, rest sourced from reference TRBV14 and TRBJ2-3, is EAGVTQFPSHSVIEKGQTVTLRCDPISGHDNLYWYRRVMGKEIKFLLHFVKESKQDESGMPNNRFLAERTGGTYSTLKVQPAELEDSGVYFCASSQIVWTTTDTQYFGPGTRLTVL.

This chain joins TRBV12-3 or TRBV12-4 and TRBJ2-2, with D possibly being TRBD1 (6 bases). This CDR3 comprises 14 residues. V lost 7 bases and J 7 bases, leaving 16 bases between the germline ends. The CDR3 protein is CASTQGIGGGELFF. The CDR3 DNA follows: TGTGCCAGCACCCAGGGGATTGGTGGCGGGGAGCTGTTTTTT.

The rearrangement uses TRBV6-1 and TRBJ1-1; 7 bases match TRBD1. The CDR3 loop spans 15 amino acids. Germline loops: CDR1 MNHNS, CDR2 SASEGT. V lost 2 bases, J lost 10 bases, and 13 bases stayed unmatched. The CDR3, as DNA: TGTGCCAGCAGTGAACACGGGACAGCGATCGGGGGAGCTTTCTTT. Protein product: CASSEHGTAIGGAFF.

This clonotype has at least ten counts. V is TRBV12-3 or TRBV12-4 and J is TRBJ1-2, with D perhaps TRBD1 (5 bases). This CDR3 region has 13 residues. Trimming left V 1 base short and J 8 bases short, with 11 bases between. The CDR3 DNA reads TGTGCCAGCAGTTTAGGTCCCGGGGCCGGCTACACCTTC. Translation: CASSLGPGAGYTF.

J is TRBJ2-1 and V is TRBV6-5, with TRBD1 matching 7 bases. The CDR3 extends over 15 amino acids. The V and J ends lost 0 bases and 8 bases, in that order; junction bases with no gene match: 7. Germline values: CDR1 MNHEY, CDR2 SVGAGI. CDR3 DNA: TGTGCCAGCAGTTACTCTGCTGGGACAGCCGATGAGCAGTTCTTC. Translated: CASSYSAGTADEQFF.

This chain joins TRBV14 and TRBJ2-1; 8 bases fit TRBD2. V shed 1 base and J 4 bases; nucleotides not matched to a gene: 6. CDR3 length equals 16 residues. In germline, CDR1 is SGHDN, CDR2 FVKESK. The CDR3 here is CASSQVWSGGYNEQFF. CDR3 DNA sequence: TGTGCCAGCAGCCAAGTCTGGAGCGGGGGTTACAATGAGCAGTTCTTC.

Only a few counts were recorded for this clonotype. The chain combines TRBV28 with TRBJ2-5; D gene uncertain. The V gene's germline CDR1 is MDHEN and CDR2 SYDVKM. Trimming removed 7 bases from V and 5 bases from J, with 29 bases in between. The CDR3 is 18 amino acids. CDR3 sequence (DNA): TGTGCCAGCACCAGGCTGAGCAACTCCCTCCCTTATAGTGAGACCCAGTACTTC. Its protein product is CASTRLSNSLPYSETQYF.

This clonotype appeared a single time. The J gene is TRBJ2-7, the V gene TRBV27; D assignment may be TRBD1 or TRBD2 (5 bases each). The germline V gene has CDR1 MNHEY and CDR2 SMNVEV (reference sequence). Trimming shortened V by 6 bases and J by 3 bases, and 15 bases separated the two germline ends. The CDR3 length is 14 residues. CDR3 DNA: TGTGCCAGCAGCGGGTGGGACGGAGACTACGAGCAGTACTTC. The encoded protein is CASSGWDGDYEQYF.

This clonotype showed up just a few times. This sequence joins TRBV5-5 and TRBJ2-3; tentatively, D is TRBD1 (5 bases). This CDR3 is built from 15 residues. Germline V gene data show CDR1 as SGHKS and CDR2 as YYEKEE (reference sequence). Between the trimmed V and J ends, which lost 0 bases and 2 bases, there was a span of 10 bases. CDR3 nucleotides: TGTGCCAGCAGCTTGGGGACACTATACACAGATACGCAGTATTTT. This codes for CASSLGTLYTDTQYF. Full variable domain (remainder filled in from reference TRBV5-5 and TRBJ2-3): DAGVTQSPTHLIKTRGQQVTLRCSPISGHKSVSWYQQVLGQGPQFIFQYYEKEERGRGNFPDRFSARQFPNYSSELNVNALLLGDSALYLCASSLGTLYTDTQYFGPGTRLTVL.